This TCR beta chain is drawn from a study of T cell responses to AZD1222 COVID-19 vaccine. Sequencing was performed with immunoSEQ multiplex PCR; in TCRdb, only in-frame clones are kept and a portion is missing. The sample lists some 130,000 clones, around 93% occurring once. The study's findings and limits: Spike was spanned by vaccine-associated CD4 TCRs, with dominance at 160-218 and 743-854. The study found Spike-specific TCR breadth and depth rose after two AZD1222 doses. Only a handful of AZD1222 recipients were seropositive at baseline.

Of note for this clone: Its antigen is not identified.

V was shortened by 5 bases and J by 9 bases, with 29 bases between the two germline ends. Germline assignment: CDR1 PRHDT and CDR2 FYEKMQ (reference sequence). The CDR3 loop spans 18 amino acids. The receptor was isolated from an adult in good health. The sample here was peripheral blood, taken on day 0 of AZD1222 vaccination. The V gene is TRBV13, the J gene TRBJ2-1; maybe TRBD1 (8 bases). CDR3 in DNA: TGTGCCAGCAGCACATCGCCCGGGGCAGGGGGCGCGGGAGTTGAGCAGTTCTTC. It encodes CASSTSPGAGGAGVEQFF. Supplemented by reference TRBV13 and TRBJ2-1, the full variable domain reads AAGVIQSPRHLIKEKRETATLKCYPIPRHDTVYWYQQGPGQDPQFLISFYEKMQSDKGSIPDRFSAQQFSDYHSELNMSSLELGDSALYFCASSTSPGAGGAGVEQFFGPGTRLTVL.